This T cell receptor (beta chain) was retrieved from a study of OX40 agonist ivuxolimab in advanced cancers. The germline V gene has CDR1 MNHNS and CDR2 SASEGT. V was trimmed by 6 bases and J by 5 bases, leaving 17 bases between them. CDR3 length equals 14 residues. This clone appeared a single time. Sequencing used immunoSEQ multiplex PCR; TCRdb keeps in-frame clones, though not all of them. The data hold tens of thousands of clones, with 89% observed a single time. V usage is TRBV6-1 and J usage is TRBJ2-7; weak D call: TRBD2 (5 bases). The TCR sequence derives from an adult with an advanced solid tumor such as melanoma, head and neck, liver or kidney cancer. The material sequenced was CD4+ or CD8+ T cells sorted from blood, taken in a trial of the OX40 agonist ivuxolimab. CDR3 nucleotide sequence: TGTGCCAGCAGCGTCGGGAAACTATTCCACGAGCAGTACGTC. Protein: CASSVGKLFHEQYV.